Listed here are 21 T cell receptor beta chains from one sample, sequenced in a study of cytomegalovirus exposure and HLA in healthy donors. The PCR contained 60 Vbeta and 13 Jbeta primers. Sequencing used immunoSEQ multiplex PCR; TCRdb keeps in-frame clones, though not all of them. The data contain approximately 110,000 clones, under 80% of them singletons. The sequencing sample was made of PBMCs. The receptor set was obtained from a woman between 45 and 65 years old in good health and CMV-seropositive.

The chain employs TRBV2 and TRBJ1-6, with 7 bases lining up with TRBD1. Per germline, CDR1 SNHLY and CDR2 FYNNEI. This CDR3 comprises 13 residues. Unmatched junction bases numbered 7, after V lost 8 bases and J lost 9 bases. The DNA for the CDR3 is TGTGCCAGCGAAGACAGGGTTGGTTCACCCCTCCACTTT. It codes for CASEDRVGSPLHF.

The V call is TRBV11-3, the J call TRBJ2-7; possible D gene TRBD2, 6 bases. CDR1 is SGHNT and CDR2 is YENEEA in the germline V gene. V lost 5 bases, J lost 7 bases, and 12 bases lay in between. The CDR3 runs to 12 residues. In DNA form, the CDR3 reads TGTGCCAGCAGCCTCCGGGGAGGTGAGCAGTACTTC. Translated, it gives CASSLRGGEQYF.

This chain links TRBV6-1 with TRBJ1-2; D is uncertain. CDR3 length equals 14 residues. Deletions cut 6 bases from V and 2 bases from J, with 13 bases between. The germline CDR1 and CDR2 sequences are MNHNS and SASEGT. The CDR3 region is CASRSRGSNYGYTF. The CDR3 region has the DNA TGTGCCAGCAGATCTCGCGGCTCCAACTATGGCTACACCTTC.

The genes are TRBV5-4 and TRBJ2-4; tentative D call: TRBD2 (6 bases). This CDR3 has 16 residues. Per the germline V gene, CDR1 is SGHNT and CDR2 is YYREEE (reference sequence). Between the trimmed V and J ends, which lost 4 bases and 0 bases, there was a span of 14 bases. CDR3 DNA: TGTGCCAGCAGCCCAGGGACTGACCTAGCCAAAAACATTCAGTACTTC. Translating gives CASSPGTDLAKNIQYF.

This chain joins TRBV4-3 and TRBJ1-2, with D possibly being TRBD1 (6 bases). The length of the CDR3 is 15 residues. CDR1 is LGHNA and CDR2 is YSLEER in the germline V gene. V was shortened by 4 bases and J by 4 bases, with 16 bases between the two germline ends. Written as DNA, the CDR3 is TGCGCCAGCAGCCGGAACAGGGCCCTAGGCTATGGCTACACCTTC. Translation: CASSRNRALGYGYTF.

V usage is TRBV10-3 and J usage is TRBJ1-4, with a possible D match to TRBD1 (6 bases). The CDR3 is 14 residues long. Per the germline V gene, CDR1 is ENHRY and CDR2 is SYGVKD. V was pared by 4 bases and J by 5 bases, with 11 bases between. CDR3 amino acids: CAISAGDKNEKLFF. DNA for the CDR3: TGTGCCATCAGTGCTGGGGACAAGAATGAAAAACTGTTTTTT.

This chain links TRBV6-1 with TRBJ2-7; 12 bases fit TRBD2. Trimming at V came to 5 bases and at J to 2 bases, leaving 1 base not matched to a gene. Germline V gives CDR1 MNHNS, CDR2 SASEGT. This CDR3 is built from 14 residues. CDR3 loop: CASSLAGGPYEQYF. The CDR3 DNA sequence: TGTGCCAGCAGTCTAGCGGGAGGGCCCTACGAGCAGTACTTC.

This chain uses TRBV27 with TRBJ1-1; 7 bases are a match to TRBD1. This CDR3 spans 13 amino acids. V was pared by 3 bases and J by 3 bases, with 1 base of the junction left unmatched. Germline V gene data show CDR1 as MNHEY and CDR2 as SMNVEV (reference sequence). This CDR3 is CASSFDRDTEAFF. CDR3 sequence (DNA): TGTGCCAGCAGTTTCGACAGGGACACTGAAGCTTTCTTT.

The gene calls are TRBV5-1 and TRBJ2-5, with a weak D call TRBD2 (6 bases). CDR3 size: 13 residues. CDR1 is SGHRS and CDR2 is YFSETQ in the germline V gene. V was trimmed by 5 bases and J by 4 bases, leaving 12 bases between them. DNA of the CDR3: TGCGCCAGCAGAAGGGGAGGAATAGAGACCCAGTACTTC. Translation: CASRRGGIETQYF.

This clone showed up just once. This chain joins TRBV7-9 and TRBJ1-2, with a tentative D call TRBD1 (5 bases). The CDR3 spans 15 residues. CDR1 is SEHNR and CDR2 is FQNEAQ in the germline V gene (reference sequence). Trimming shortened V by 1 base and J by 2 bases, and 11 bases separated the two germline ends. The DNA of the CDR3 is TGTGCCAGCAGCTTAGGACGGGGGGTGAACTATGGCTACACCTTC. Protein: CASSLGRGVNYGYTF.

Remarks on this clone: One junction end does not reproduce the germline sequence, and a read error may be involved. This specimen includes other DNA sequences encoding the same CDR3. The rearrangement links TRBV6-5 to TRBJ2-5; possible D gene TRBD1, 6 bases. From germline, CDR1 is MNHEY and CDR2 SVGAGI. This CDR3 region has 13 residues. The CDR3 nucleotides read TGCGCCAGCCTTGGCAGGGGCAAAGAGACCCAGTACTTC. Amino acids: CASLGRGKETQYF.

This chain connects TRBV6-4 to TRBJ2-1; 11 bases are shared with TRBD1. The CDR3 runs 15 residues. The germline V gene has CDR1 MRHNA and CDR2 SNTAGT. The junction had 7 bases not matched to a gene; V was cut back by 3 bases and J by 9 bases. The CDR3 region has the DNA TGTGCCAGCAGTGAGGACAGGGGGCGAGCCAGTGAGCAGTTCTTC. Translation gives CASSEDRGRASEQFF.

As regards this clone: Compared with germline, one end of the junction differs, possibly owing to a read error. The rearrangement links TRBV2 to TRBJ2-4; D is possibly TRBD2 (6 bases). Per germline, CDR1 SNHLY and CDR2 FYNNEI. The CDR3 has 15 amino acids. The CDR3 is CASSVGGLAKNIQCF. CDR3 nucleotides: TGTGCCAGCAGTGTGGGGGGATTAGCCAAAAACATTCAGTGCTTC.

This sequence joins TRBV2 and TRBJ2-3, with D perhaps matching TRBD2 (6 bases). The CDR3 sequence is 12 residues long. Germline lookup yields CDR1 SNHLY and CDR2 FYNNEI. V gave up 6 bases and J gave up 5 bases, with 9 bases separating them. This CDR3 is CASREEGDTQYF. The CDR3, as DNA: TGTGCCAGCAGGGAGGAGGGAGATACGCAGTATTTT.

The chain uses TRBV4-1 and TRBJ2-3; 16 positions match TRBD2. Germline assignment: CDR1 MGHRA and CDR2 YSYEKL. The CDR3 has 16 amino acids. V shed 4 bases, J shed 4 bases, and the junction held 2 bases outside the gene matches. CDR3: CASSLGTSGRADTQYF. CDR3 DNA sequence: TGCGCCAGCAGCCTCGGGACTAGCGGGAGGGCAGATACGCAGTATTTT.

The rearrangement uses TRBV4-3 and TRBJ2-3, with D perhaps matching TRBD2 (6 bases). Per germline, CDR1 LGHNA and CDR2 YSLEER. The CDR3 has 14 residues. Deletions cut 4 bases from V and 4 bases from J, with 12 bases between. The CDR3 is CASSPGERADTQYF. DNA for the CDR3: TGCGCCAGCAGCCCCGGCGAGCGGGCAGATACGCAGTATTTT.

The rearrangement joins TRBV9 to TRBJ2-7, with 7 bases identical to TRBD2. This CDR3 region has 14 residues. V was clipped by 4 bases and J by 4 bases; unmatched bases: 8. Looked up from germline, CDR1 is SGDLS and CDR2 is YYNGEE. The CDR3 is CASSPLLGGYEQYF. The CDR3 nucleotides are TGTGCCAGCAGCCCCCTACTCGGGGGGTACGAGCAGTACTTC.

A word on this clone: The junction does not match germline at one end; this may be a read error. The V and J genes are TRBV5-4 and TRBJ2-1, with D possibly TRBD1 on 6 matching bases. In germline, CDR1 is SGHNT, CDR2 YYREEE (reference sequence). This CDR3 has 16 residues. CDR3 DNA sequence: TGTGCTAGCAGCGCCCGGGACACCTACTCCTACAATGAGCAGTTCTTC. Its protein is CASSARDTYSYNEQFF.

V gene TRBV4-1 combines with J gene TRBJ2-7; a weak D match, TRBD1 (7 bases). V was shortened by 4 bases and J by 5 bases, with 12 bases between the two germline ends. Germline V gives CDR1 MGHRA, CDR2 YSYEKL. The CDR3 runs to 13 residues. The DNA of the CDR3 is TGCGCCAGCAGCCCCCCAGGGGGGAACGAGCAGTACTTC. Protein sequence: CASSPPGGNEQYF.

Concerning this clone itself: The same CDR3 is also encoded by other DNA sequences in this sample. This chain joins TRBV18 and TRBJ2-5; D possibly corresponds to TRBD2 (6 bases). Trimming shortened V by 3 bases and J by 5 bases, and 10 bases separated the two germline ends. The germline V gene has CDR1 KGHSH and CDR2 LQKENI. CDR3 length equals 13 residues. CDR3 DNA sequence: TGTGCCAGCTCACCCCCTGGGGGGGAGACCCAGTACTTC. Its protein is CASSPPGGETQYF. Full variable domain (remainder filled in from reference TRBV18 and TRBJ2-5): NAGVMQNPRHLVRRRGQEARLRCSPMKGHSHVYWYRQLPEEGLKFMVYLQKENIIDESGMPKERFSAEFPKEGPSILRIQQVVRGDSAAYFCASSPPGGETQYFGPGTRLLVL.

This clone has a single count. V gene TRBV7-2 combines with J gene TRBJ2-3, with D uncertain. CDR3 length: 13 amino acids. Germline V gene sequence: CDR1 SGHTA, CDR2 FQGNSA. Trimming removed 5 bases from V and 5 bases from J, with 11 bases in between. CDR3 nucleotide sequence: TGTGCCAGCAGCCCGCCCCTAGGAGATACGCAGTATTTT. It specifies CASSPPLGDTQYF.